These T cell receptor beta chains were read from a single sample in a study of PD-1 blockade in classical Hodgkin lymphoma. The protocol was immunoSEQ multiplex PCR, while the TCRdb copy is restricted to in-frame clones and leaves out a portion. The sample lists 40,000 to 45,000 clones; approximately 83% were seen once. The specimen comprised peripheral blood mononuclear cells (PBMCs), sampled at baseline. The receptors were gathered from a human donor with classical Hodgkin lymphoma. Both conserved end residues are part of each CDR3. The D gene is left open where the match is weak. A row's size may be missing; if present it is once, few, many or a size class.

j_gene	abundance	d_gene	v_gene	CDR3nt	CDR3aa
TRBJ2-1	few	-	TRBV11-2	TGTGCCAGCAGCTTAGATCGTAGAATGGCTGAGCAGTTCTTC	CASSLDRRMAEQFF
TRBJ2-3	once	-	TRBV27	TGTGCCAGCAGTCCCCCTTTGACAGATACGCAGTATTTT	CASSPPLTDTQYF
TRBJ2-5	-	TRBD1	TRBV28	TGTGCCAGCAGTCCCGACAGGGGTCGGGAGACCCAGTACTTC	CASSPDRGRETQYF
TRBJ2-5	-	TRBD2	TRBV2	TGTGCCAGCCAGCGGGAGAGTGAGACCCAGTACTTC	CASQRESETQYF
TRBJ2-2	once	-	TRBV28	TGTGCCAGCAGTTTGAGGAGGGAGCTGTTTTTT	CASSLRRELFF
TRBJ1-1	once	-	TRBV6-6	TGTGCCAGCAAACCCCGGGGCATGAACACTGAAGCTTTCTTT	CASKPRGMNTEAFF
TRBJ2-5	-	-	TRBV25-1	TGTGCCAGCAGTGCCCTAAGGGGGAACCAAGAGACCCAGTACTTC	CASSALRGNQETQYF
TRBJ2-5	-	-	TRBV7-9	TGTGCCAGCAGCTTAGCGCTGGAAGAGACCCAGTACTTC	CASSLALEETQYF
TRBJ2-7	-	TRBD2	TRBV7-9	TGTGCCAGCACCAACAACGTGGTAGCGGGAGAGGTCGAGCAGTACTTC	CASTNNVVAGEVEQYF
TRBJ1-3	-	TRBD1	TRBV7-2	TGTGCCAGCAGCTGGACAGGGGCAACCTCTGGAAACACCATATATTTT	CASSWTGATSGNTIYF
TRBJ2-1	-	TRBD2	TRBV7-8	TGTGCCAGCAGCCAAGGACTAGCTAACGAGCAGTTCTTC	CASSQGLANEQFF
TRBJ1-4	-	-	TRBV27	TGTGCCAGCAGCGCCCAGGGTGGTGAAAAACTGTTTTTT	CASSAQGGEKLFF
TRBJ1-1	-	-	TRBV30	TGTGCCTGGAGTCGAGGACAGAACACTGAAGCTTTCTTT	CAWSRGQNTEAFF
TRBJ2-7	-	-	TRBV6-5	TGTGCCAGCAGTTTCCGACAGTCCTACGAGCAGTACTTC	CASSFRQSYEQYF
TRBJ2-4	-	-	TRBV30	TGTGCCTGGAGTCTACCCCCGGGCAAAAACATTCAGTACTTC	CAWSLPPGKNIQYF
TRBJ1-5	few	-	TRBV6-1	TGTGCCAGCAGTGACATAACCTTCGGCAATCAGCCCCAGCATTTT	CASSDITFGNQPQHF
TRBJ2-7	once	-	TRBV19	TGTGCCAGTAGTTATTTGGGGCAAGAGTACTTC	CASSYLGQEYF
TRBJ2-3	-	-	TRBV19	TGTGCCAGTAGGACGAACACAGATACGCAGTATTTT	CASRTNTDTQYF
TRBJ1-1	-	-	TRBV5-4	TGTGCCAGCAGCTTGTTGAACACTGAAGCTTTCTTT	CASSLLNTEAFF
TRBJ1-1	-	-	TRBV30	TGTGCCTGGAGTGAACAGTTCACTGAAGCTTTCTTT	CAWSEQFTEAFF
TRBJ1-1	-	-	TRBV5-6	TGTGCCAGCAGCTTGTTGAACACTGAAGCTTTCTTT	CASSLLNTEAFF
TRBJ1-2	-	-	TRBV6-5	TGTGCCAGCAAACAGGACTATGGCTACACCTTC	CASKQDYGYTF
TRBJ1-1	once	-	TRBV19	TGTGCCAGTAGTCATGGGGGGTTCGGGAACACTGAAGCTTTCTTT	CASSHGGFGNTEAFF
TRBJ1-1	many	-	TRBV29-1	TGCAGCGTCGTAGGGCAGGGAGGGACTGAAGCTTTCTTT	CSVVGQGGTEAFF
TRBJ1-5	-	-	TRBV6-5	TGTGCCAGCAGGGACCCTCCTGCGCAGCCCCAGCATTTT	CASRDPPAQPQHF
TRBJ2-1	-	-	TRBV28	TGTGCCAGCCATTCGGGGGGCAGGTACAATGAGCAATTCTTC	CASHSGGRYNEQFF
TRBJ2-1	-	-	TRBV5-1	TGCGCCAGCAGCGCCCGGCCCGGGCAGCCCTACAATGAGCAGTTCTTC	CASSARPGQPYNEQFF
TRBJ1-2	-	-	TRBV6-1	TGTGCCAGCAGTTTAGTGGGGGGCCGGTATGGCTACACCTTC	CASSLVGGRYGYTF
TRBJ2-3	-	-	TRBV6-5	TGTGCCAGCAGTTACCAGGGCACAGATACGCAGTATTTT	CASSYQGTDTQYF
TRBJ1-1	-	-	TRBV11-2	TGTGCCAGCAGCTTCGACACAAACACTGAAGCTTTCTTT	CASSFDTNTEAFF
TRBJ2-5	-	TRBD2	TRBV19	TGTGCCAGTAGTATTATGGCTAGCGGGGAGACCCAGTACTTC	CASSIMASGETQYF
TRBJ2-7	-	-	TRBV2	TGTGCCAGCAGTGAAAGTTGGCAGGGTAAAGACGAGCAGTACTTC	CASSESWQGKDEQYF
TRBJ2-2	few	-	TRBV15	TGTGCCACCACGAAGGGTCAAAGCAACACCGGGGAGCTGTTTTTT	CATTKGQSNTGELFF
TRBJ2-7	-	-	TRBV27	TGTGCCAGCAGTTTGCGGATCGAGGGATACGAGCAGTACTTC	CASSLRIEGYEQYF
TRBJ2-7	-	TRBD2	TRBV2	TGTGCCAGCAGCAAAGGACTAGCGGGAACCTACGAGCAGTACTTC	CASSKGLAGTYEQYF
TRBJ1-1	-	-	TRBV6-6	TGTGCCAGCATCAAAGAGGGCAGAGGGGCCACTGAAGCTTTCTTT	CASIKEGRGATEAFF
TRBJ2-2	-	-	TRBV27	TGTGCCAGCAGTCCTCGGACAGCGGAGCTGTTTTTT	CASSPRTAELFF
TRBJ2-5	-	-	TRBV28	TGTGCCAGCAGTTTCCGCCCCGGGGGAGAGACCCAGTACTTC	CASSFRPGGETQYF
TRBJ2-3	-	-	TRBV9	TGTGCCAGCAGCAAACGACTAGTCTCGGCAGATACGCAGTATTTT	CASSKRLVSADTQYF
TRBJ1-2	-	-	TRBV14	TGTGCCAGCAGCCAAGGATGGGGCACGGCCTTC	CASSQGWGTAF
TRBJ1-5	-	TRBD1	TRBV30	TGTGCCTGGAGTGTACCACAGGGGAACCAGCCCCAGCATTTT	CAWSVPQGNQPQHF
TRBJ2-2	-	-	TRBV6-6	TGTGCCAGCAGTAATGGGGTCCTGACCGGGGAGCTGTTTTTT	CASSNGVLTGELFF
TRBJ2-7	few	TRBD2	TRBV13	TGTGCCAGCAGCGAGCGGGAGGGGTACTCCTACGAGCAGTACTTC	CASSEREGYSYEQYF
TRBJ2-3	once	TRBD2	TRBV5-1	TGCGCCAGCAGCCTGGGACTAGCGGGAGTGGTCACCACAGATACGCAGTATTTT	CASSLGLAGVVTTDTQYF
TRBJ2-7	-	-	TRBV5-6	TGTGCCAGCAGCTCAGGGGACGGTTACGAGCAGTACTTC	CASSSGDGYEQYF
TRBJ1-2	-	TRBD1	TRBV14	TGTGCCAGCAGCCGTCCGGGACAGGGCAAGTTTGAATTTTACGGCTACACCTTC	CASSRPGQGKFEFYGYTF
TRBJ2-7	-	-	TRBV11-3	TGTGCCAGCAGCTTGGTTTTCGGGACACGGTCTCCCTACGAGCAGTACTTC	CASSLVFGTRSPYEQYF
TRBJ2-1	-	TRBD1	TRBV27	TGTGCCAGCAGTACCCACACCTGGGACAGGGTAAGCAATGAGCAGTTCTTC	CASSTHTWDRVSNEQFF
TRBJ2-5	once	-	TRBV6-5	TGTGCCAGCACCTCCAGGGTAAAAGAGACCCAGTACTTC	CASTSRVKETQYF
TRBJ1-1	-	-	TRBV14	TGTGCCAGCAGCCAAGTAGCAGGGAGAACTGAAGCTTTCTTT	CASSQVAGRTEAFF